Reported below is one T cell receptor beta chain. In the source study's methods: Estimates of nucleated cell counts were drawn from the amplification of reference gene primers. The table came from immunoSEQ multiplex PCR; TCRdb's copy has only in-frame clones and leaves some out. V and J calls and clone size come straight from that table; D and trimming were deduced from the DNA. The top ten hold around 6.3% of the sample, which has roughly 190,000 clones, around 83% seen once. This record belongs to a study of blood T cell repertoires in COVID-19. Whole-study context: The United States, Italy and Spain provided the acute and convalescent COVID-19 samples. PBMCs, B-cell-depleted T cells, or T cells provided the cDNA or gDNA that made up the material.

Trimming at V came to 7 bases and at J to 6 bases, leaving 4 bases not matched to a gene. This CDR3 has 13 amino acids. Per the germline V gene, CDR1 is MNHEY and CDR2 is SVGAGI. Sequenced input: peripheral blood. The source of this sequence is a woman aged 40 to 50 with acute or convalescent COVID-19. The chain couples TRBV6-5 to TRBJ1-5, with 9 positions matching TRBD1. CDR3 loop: CASTDRGVQPQHF. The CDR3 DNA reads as TGTGCCAGCACCGACAGGGGGGTTCAGCCCCAGCATTTT.